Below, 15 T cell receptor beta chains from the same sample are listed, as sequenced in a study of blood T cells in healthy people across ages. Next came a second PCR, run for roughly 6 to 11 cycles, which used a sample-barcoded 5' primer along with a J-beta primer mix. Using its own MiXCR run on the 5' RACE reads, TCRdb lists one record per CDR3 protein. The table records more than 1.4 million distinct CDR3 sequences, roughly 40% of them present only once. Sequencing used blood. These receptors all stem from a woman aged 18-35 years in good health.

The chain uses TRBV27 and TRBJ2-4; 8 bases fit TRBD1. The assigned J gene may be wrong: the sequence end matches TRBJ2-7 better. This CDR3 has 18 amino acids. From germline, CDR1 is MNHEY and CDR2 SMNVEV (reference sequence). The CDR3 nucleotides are TGTGCCAGCAGTTTATCTAACCGGGACAGGTCGGGCTCCTACGAGCAGTACTTC. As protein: CASSLSNRDRSGSYEQYF.

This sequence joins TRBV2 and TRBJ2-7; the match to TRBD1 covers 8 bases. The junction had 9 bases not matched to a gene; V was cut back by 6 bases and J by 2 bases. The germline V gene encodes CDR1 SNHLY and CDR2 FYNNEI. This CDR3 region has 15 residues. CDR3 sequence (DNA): TGTGCCAGCAGCACCCAGGGGGCGAGCGCCTACGAGCAGTACTTC. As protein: CASSTQGASAYEQYF.

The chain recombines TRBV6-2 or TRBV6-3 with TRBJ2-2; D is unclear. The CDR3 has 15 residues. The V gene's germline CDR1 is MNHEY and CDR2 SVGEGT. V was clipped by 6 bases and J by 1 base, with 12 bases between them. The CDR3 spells CASSPPVQNTGELFF. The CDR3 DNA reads TGTGCCAGCAGCCCCCCCGTTCAGAACACCGGGGAGCTGTTTTTT.

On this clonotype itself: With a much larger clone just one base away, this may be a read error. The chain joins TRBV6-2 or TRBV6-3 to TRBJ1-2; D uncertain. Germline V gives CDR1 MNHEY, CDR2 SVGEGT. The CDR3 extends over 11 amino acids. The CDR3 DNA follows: TGTGCCAGCAGTTCCAGCTATGACTACACCTTC. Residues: CASSSSYDYTF.

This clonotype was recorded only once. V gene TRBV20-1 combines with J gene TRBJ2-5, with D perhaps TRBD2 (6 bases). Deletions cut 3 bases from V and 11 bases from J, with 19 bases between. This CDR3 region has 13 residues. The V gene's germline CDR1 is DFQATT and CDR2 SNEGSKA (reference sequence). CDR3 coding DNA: TGCAGTGCTAGCACTAGCTCTCGTGACAAGCAGTACTTC. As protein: CSASTSSRDKQYF.

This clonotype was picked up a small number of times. CDR3 residues: CASSGVTSGRCEQYF. The DNA of the CDR3 is TGTGCCAGCAGTGGGGTGACTAGCGGGAGATGCGAGCAGTACTTC. J is TRBJ2-7 and V is TRBV25-1; 12 nucleotides agree with TRBD2. The CDR3 totals 15 residues. J gave up 6 bases and V 4 bases, and 7 bases lay outside the gene matches. Per germline, CDR1 MGHDK and CDR2 SYGVNS.

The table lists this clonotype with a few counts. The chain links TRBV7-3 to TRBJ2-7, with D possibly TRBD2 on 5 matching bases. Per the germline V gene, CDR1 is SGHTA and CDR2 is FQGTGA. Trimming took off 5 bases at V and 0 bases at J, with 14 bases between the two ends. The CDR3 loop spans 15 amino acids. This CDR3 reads CASSAQAGVSYEQYF. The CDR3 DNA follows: TGTGCCAGCAGCGCCCAGGCGGGTGTCTCCTACGAGCAGTACTTC.

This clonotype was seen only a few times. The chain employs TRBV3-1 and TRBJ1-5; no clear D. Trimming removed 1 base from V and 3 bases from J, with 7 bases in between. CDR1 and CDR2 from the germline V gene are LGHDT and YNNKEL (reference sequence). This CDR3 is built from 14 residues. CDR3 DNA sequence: TGTGCCAGCAGCCAAGCAACGGCCAATCAGCCCCAGCATTTT. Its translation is CASSQATANQPQHF.

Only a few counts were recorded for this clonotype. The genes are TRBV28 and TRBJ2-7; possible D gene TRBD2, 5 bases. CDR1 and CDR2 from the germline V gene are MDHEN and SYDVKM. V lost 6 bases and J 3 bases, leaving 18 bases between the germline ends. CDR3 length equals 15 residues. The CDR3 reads CASSPGSIGIYEQYF. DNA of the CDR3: TGTGCCAGCAGCCCGGGGTCGATAGGGATCTACGAGCAGTACTTC.

The CDR3 nucleotides are TGTGCCAGCATCCCGGGACGGGTAGCCTACGAGCAGTACTTC. Protein sequence: CASIPGRVAYEQYF. V gene TRBV6-2 or TRBV6-3 combines with J gene TRBJ2-7; possibly TRBD1 or TRBD2 for D (5 bases each). The CDR3 runs 14 residues. The germline V gene encodes CDR1 MNHEY and CDR2 SVGEGT. Trimming removed 7 bases from V and 2 bases from J, with 15 bases in between.

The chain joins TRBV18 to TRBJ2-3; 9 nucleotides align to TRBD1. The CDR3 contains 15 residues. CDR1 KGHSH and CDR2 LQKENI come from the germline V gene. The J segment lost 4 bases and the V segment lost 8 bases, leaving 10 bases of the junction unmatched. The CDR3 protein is CASVSGTGKADTQYF. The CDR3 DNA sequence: TGTGCCAGCGTATCCGGGACAGGGAAGGCAGATACGCAGTATTTT.

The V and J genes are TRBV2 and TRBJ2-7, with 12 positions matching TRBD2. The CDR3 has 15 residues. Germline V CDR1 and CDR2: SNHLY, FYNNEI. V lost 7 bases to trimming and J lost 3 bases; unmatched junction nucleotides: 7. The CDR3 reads CASTNRLAGVYEQYF. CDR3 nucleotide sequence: TGTGCCAGCACCAACCGACTAGCGGGAGTCTACGAGCAGTACTTC.

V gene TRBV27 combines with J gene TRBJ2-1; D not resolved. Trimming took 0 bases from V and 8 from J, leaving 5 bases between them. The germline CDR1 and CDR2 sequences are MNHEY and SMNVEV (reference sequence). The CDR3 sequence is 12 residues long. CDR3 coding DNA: TGTGCCAGCAGTTTATCACGGGATGAGCAGTTCTTC. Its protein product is CASSLSRDEQFF.

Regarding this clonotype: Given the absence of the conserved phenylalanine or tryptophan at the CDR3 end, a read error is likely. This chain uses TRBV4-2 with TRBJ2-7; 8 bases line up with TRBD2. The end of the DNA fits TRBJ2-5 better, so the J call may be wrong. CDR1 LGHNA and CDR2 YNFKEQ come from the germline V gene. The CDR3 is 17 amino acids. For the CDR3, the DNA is TGTGCCAGCAGCCAAGATCCCACTCGGGAGGGTTTGGAGACCCAGTACTCC. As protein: CASSQDPTREGLETQYS.

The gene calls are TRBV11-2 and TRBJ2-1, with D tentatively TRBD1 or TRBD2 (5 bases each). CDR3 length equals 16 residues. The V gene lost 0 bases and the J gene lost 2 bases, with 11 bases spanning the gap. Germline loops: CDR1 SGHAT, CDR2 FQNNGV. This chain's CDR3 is CASSLEGVYTYNEQFF. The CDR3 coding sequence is TGTGCCAGCAGCTTAGAGGGGGTCTACACCTACAATGAGCAGTTCTTC.